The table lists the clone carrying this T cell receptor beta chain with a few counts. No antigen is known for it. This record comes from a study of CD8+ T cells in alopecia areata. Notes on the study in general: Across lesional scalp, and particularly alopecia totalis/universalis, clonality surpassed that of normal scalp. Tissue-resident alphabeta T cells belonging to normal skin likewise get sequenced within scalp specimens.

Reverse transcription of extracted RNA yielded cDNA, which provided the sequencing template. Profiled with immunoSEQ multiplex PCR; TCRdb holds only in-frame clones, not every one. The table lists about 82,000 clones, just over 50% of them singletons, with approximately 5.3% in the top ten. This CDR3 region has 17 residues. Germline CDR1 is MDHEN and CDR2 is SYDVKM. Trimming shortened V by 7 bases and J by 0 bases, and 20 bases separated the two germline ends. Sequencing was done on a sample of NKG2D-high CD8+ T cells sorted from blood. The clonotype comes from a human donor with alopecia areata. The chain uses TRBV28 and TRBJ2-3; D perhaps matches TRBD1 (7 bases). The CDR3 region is CASNGRDRIPSTDTQYF. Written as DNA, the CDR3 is TGTGCCAGCAATGGGCGGGACAGAATACCTAGCACAGATACGCAGTATTTT.